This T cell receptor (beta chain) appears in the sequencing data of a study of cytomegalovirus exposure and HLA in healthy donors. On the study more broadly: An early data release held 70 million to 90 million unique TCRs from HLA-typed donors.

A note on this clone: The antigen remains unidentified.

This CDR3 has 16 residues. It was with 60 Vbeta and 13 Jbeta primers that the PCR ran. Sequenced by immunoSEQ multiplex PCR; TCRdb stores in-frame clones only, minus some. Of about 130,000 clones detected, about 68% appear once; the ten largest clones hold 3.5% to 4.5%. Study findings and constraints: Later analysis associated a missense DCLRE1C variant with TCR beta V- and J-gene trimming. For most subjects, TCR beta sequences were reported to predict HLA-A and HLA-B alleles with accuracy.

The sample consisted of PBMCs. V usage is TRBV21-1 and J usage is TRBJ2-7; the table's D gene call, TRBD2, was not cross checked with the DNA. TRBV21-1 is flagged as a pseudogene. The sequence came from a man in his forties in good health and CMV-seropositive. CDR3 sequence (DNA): TGTGCCAGCACTCCACTCGGGAGGGCCGCCCTCGACGAGCAGTACTTC. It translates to CASTPLGRAALDEQYF.